This T cell receptor beta chain derives from a study of cytotoxic CD8 clonotypes in ibrutinib-treated CLL. Points from the study as a whole: Age-matched healthy donor levels were exceeded by baseline clonality, which tracked circulating CD8+ T-cell counts. Sampling of sustained-remission and progressing patients occurred at differing times. Among the clonotypes, public ones were uncommon and contracted or held stable on treatment.

Trimming stripped 0 bases from V and 7 bases from J, with 15 bases between. Germline assignment: CDR1 MNHNS and CDR2 SASEGT. The length of the CDR3 is 15 residues. This table comes from immunoSEQ multiplex PCR, and its TCRdb copy is limited to in-frame clones, with some not included. Of around 70,000 clones listed, over 75% were seen once; the top ten hold roughly 3%. With respect to this clone: Its antigen remains unknown.

This clonotype was obtained from a human donor with chronic lymphocytic leukemia. The rearrangement uses TRBV6-1 and TRBJ1-2, with D uncertain. The source was PBMCs, collected after 12 months of ibrutinib treatment. The CDR3 here is CASSEASTTWGGYTF. The DNA of the CDR3 is TGTGCCAGCAGTGAAGCCTCTACAACGTGGGGTGGCTACACCTTC.